This T cell receptor beta chain originates from a study of T cell responses to AZD1222 COVID-19 vaccine. With 6 bases removed from V and 0 bases from J, the gap between germline ends came to 11 bases. The CDR3 has 15 residues. Germline V gene data show CDR1 as MNHEY and CDR2 as SVGEGT. Data came from immunoSEQ multiplex PCR; TCRdb stores just in-frame clones and leaves some out. The table has approximately 150,000 clones, around 94% seen once; the top ten hold approximately 5.5%. The receptor's source is an adult who received the AZD1222 COVID-19 vaccine. The input for sequencing was peripheral blood, taken 28 days after the second AZD1222 dose. The rearrangement uses TRBV6-2 or TRBV6-3 and TRBJ2-2; D may be TRBD1 (5 bases). CDR3 in DNA: TGTGCCAGCAGACCTCAGGGAACGAACACCGGGGAGCTGTTTTTT. Residues: CASRPQGTNTGELFF.